These T cell receptor beta chains were read from a single sample in a study of T cells expressing NK-cell markers. Following a re-call of the 5' RACE reads, TCRdb has one entry per CDR3 protein and lacks DNA. The table counts some 150,000 distinct CDR3 sequences; roughly 12% lies in the top ten. The sample was blood T cells: a sorted CD56 or NKG2C T cell subset, CD4+ or CD8+ T cells, or bulk PBMC T cells (not recorded which). The receptors shown here come from a man between 18 and 29 years old in good health. Each CDR3 is given with its conserved first and last residue.

V	J	CDR3
TRBV14	TRBJ2-1	CASSSRQGGEQFF
TRBV12-3/TRBV12-4	TRBJ1-2	CASSEHRILRLNYGYTF
TRBV6-1	TRBJ2-3	CASNPDVRDRGSDTQYF
TRBV7-2	TRBJ2-3	CASSFIRRGPTQYF
TRBV4-3	TRBJ2-1	CASSQLTDGRRRNEQFF
TRBV5-4	TRBJ2-1	CASSTPDGPYNEQFF
TRBV6-2/TRBV6-3	TRBJ2-2	CASSSWDRGLGELFF
TRBV12-3/TRBV12-4	TRBJ2-5	CASTPGTLQETQYF
TRBV7-9	TRBJ1-3	CASSGQSSGNTIYF
TRBV19	TRBJ2-1	CASSIGQAAYNEQFF
TRBV2	TRBJ2-1	CASKESTSGYNEQFF
TRBV12-3/TRBV12-4	TRBJ2-2	CASPQFGTGELFF
TRBV20-1	TRBJ2-5	CSARDMRGETQYF
TRBV5-1	TRBJ2-7	CASSLAAGGGWEQYF
TRBV29-1	TRBJ2-6	CSVQGVSGANVLTF
TRBV7-8	TRBJ2-1	CASSPGLRSYNEQFF
TRBV24-1	TRBJ1-4	CATSDEKGAANEKLFF
TRBV12-3/TRBV12-4	TRBJ2-5	CASSLTGLQETQYF
TRBV5-4	TRBJ2-1	CASSFRLDAVNEQFF
TRBV9	TRBJ2-1	CASGSSGTPLNEQFF
TRBV6-5	TRBJ2-5	CASSYSSWAAIQETQYF
TRBV12-3/TRBV12-4	TRBJ2-1	CASSSGLGDNEQFF
TRBV15	TRBJ2-5	CATSRDLGYRVETQYF
TRBV6-2/TRBV6-3	TRBJ2-1	CASSYIKRGEQFF